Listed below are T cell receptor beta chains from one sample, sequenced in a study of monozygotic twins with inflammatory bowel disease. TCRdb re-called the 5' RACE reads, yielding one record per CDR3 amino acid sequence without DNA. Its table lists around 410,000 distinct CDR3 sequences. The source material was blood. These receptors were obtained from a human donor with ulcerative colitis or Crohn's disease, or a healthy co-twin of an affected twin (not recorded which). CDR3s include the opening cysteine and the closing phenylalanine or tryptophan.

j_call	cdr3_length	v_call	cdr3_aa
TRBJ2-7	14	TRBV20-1	CSARDSGTVYEQYF
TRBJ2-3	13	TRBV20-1	CSADRTSTDTQYF
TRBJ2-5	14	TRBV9	CASSAHREKETQYF
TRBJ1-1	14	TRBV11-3	CASKGQGLNTEAFF
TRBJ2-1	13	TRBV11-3	CASSSPWTREQFF
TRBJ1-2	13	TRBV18	CASSIGTIDGYTF
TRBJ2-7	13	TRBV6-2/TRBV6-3	CASSYWTPYEQYF
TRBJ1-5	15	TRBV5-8	CASSLTLYSNQPQHF
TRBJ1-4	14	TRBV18	CASSPGQGGEKLFF
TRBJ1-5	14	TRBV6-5	CASSYSGWGQPQHF